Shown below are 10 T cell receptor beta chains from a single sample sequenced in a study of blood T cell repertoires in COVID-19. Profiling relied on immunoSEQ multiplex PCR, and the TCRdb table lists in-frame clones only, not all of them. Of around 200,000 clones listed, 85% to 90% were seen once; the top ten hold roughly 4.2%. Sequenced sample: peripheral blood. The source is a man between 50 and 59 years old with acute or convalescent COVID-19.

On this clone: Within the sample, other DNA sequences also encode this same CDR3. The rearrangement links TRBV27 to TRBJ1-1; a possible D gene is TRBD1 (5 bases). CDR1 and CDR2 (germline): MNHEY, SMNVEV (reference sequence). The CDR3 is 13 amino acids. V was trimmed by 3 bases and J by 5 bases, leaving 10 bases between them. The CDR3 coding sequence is TGTGCCAGCAGTTTGACGGGGGGGACTGAAGCTTTCTTT. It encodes CASSLTGGTEAFF.

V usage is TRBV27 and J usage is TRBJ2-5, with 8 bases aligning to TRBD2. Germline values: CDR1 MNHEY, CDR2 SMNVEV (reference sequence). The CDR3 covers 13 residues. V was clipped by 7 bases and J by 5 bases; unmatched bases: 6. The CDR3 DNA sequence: TGTGCCAGCACCTCGGGGGGGAGGGAGACCCAGTACTTC. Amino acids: CASTSGGRETQYF.

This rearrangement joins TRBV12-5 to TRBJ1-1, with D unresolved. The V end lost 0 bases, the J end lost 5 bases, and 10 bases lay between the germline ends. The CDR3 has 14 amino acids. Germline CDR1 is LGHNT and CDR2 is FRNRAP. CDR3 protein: CASGLVRRVTEAFF. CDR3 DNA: TGTGCTAGTGGTTTGGTACGGAGGGTAACTGAAGCTTTCTTT.

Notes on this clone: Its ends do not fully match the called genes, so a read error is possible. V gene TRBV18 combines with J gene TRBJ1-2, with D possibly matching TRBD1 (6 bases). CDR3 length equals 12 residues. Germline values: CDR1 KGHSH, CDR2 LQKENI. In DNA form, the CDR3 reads TGTGCCAGCTCACCGGACAGCCCAGATACCAGCTTC. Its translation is CASSPDSPDTSF. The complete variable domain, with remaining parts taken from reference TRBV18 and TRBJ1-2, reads NAGVMQNPRHLVRRRGQEARLRCSPMKGHSHVYWYRQLPEEGLKFMVYLQKENIIDESGMPKERFSAEFPKEGPSILRIQQVVRGDSAAYFCASSPDSPDTSFGSGTRLTVV.

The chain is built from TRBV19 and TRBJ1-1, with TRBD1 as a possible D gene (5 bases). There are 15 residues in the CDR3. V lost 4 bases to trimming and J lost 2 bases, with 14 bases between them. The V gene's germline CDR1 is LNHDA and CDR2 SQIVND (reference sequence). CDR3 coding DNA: TGTGCCAGTAGTACCCGACAGACTCCCAACACTGAAGCTTTCTTT. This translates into CASSTRQTPNTEAFF.

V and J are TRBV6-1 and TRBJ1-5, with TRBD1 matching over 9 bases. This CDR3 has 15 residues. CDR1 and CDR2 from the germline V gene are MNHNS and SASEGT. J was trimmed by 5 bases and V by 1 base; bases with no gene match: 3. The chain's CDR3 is CASSEGGQGHQPQHF. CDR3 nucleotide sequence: TGTGCCAGCAGTGAAGGGGGACAGGGCCATCAGCCCCAGCATTTT.

CDR3 in DNA: TGCGCCAGCAGCCAAGATCGCGCTAGCGGGGCTAGCACAGATACGCAGTATTTT. It encodes CASSQDRASGASTDTQYF. The genes are TRBV4-1 and TRBJ2-3, with 9 bases aligning to TRBD2. The ends lost 0 bases at V and 0 bases at J; junction bases unmatched: 7. The CDR3 loop spans 18 amino acids. Germline loops: CDR1 MGHRA, CDR2 YSYEKL.

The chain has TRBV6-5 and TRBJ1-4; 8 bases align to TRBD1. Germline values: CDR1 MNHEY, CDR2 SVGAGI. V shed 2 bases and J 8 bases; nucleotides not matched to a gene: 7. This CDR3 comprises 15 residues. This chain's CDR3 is CASSYARTGREKLFF. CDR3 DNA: TGTGCCAGCAGTTACGCCAGGACAGGGAGGGAAAAACTGTTTTTT.

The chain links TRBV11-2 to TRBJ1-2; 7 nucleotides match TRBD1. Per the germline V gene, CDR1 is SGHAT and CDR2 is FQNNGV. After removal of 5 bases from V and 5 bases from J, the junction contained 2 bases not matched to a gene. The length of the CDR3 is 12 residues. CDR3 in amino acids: CASSLTGYGYTF. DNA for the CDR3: TGTGCCAGCAGCCTGACAGGGTATGGCTACACCTTC.

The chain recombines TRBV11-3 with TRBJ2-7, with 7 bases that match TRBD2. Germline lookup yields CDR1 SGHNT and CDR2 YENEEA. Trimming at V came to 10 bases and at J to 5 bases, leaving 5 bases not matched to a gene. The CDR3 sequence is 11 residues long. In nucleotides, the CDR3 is TGTGCCATTGAGGGAGGGAACGAGCAGTACTTC. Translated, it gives CAIEGGNEQYF.